This T cell receptor (beta chain) was sequenced during a study of cytomegalovirus exposure and HLA in healthy donors. Findings and limits, study-wide: About 90% or about 30% of the time was how often most TCR beta V segments were productive, according to an earlier analysis. Presence/absence results assume similar sequencing depth per donor, which may not hold.

A multiplex PCR was run with 60 Vbeta primers and 13 Jbeta primers. Assay used: immunoSEQ multiplex PCR; TCRdb lists only in-frame clones, some missing. Here the sample spans about 99,000 clones, roughly three quarters being singletons. This clone has just a few counts. Its cognate antigen is unknown. This CDR3 comprises 14 residues. From germline, CDR1 is MDHEN and CDR2 SYDVKM. V was shortened by 2 bases and J by 2 bases, with 9 bases between the two germline ends. Sequencing used PBMCs. This clonotype was obtained from a woman under 30 in good health and CMV-seropositive. This rearrangement joins TRBV28 to TRBJ1-2, with D unresolved. This CDR3 is CASSLEVRNYGYTF. As DNA, the CDR3 is TGTGCCAGCAGTTTAGAAGTCAGAAACTATGGCTACACCTTC.